The 9 T cell receptor beta chains reported below all come from one sample, sequenced in a study of cytomegalovirus exposure and HLA in healthy donors. Primers included in the PCR were 60 Vbeta and 13 Jbeta primers. Using immunoSEQ multiplex PCR, the repertoire was profiled, and TCRdb retains in-frame clones only, with some absent. The sample contains 110,000 to 150,000 clones, 65% to 80% of which appear only once. The specimen was PBMCs. The receptors derive from a woman in her forties or fifties in good health and CMV-seropositive.

CDR3 in amino acids: CASSQAVGKLFF. The CDR3 DNA sequence: TGCGCCAGCAGCCAAGCGGTTGGAAAACTGTTTTTT. V is TRBV4-1 and J is TRBJ1-4; D not certain. The CDR3 spans 12 residues. In germline, CDR1 is MGHRA, CDR2 YSYEKL. Trimming took off 1 base at V and 10 bases at J, with 7 bases between the two ends.

The chain uses TRBV27 and TRBJ2-1, with 8 nucleotides matching TRBD2. Germline V gives CDR1 MNHEY, CDR2 SMNVEV (reference sequence). The CDR3 totals 18 residues. V trimming: 0 bases; J trimming: 8 bases; junction bases outside the gene matches: 15. Here the CDR3 reads CASSLSKTPGLDRDEQFF. CDR3 in DNA: TGTGCCAGCAGTTTATCCAAAACCCCGGGACTAGATAGGGATGAGCAGTTCTTC.

This clone was observed a few times. V and J are TRBV5-1 and TRBJ2-3; tentatively, D is TRBD1 (5 bases). CDR3 length: 14 residues. V lost 6 bases and J lost 5, with 16 bases in between. Germline CDR1 is SGHRS and CDR2 is YFSETQ. The chain's CDR3 is CASTPGAGRDTQYF. The CDR3 nucleotides are TGCGCCAGCACCCCTGGGGCAGGTAGAGATACGCAGTATTTT.

The genes are TRBV15 and TRBJ1-4, with D tentatively TRBD1 (5 bases). Trimming pared 0 bases from V and 6 bases from J, leaving 23 bases between. The CDR3 covers 19 residues. Looked up from germline, CDR1 is LNHNV and CDR2 is YYDKDF (reference sequence). CDR3 DNA sequence: TGTGCCACCAGCAGAGATTATGGCGGGGGAATGGGTCAGGATGAAAAACTGTTTTTT. Its translation: CATSRDYGGGMGQDEKLFF.

The chain recombines TRBV6-1 with TRBJ2-2, with TRBD2 as a possible D gene (5 bases). Germline CDR1 MNHNS, CDR2 SASEGT. The CDR3 covers 13 residues. Trimming pared 5 bases from V and 6 bases from J, leaving 10 bases between. This CDR3 is CASSWTVAGELFF. CDR3 in DNA: TGTGCCAGCAGTTGGACTGTGGCCGGGGAGCTGTTTTTT.

The chain employs TRBV29-1 and TRBJ2-5, with 7 bases that match TRBD1. The J segment lost 5 bases and the V segment lost 7 bases, leaving 7 bases of the junction unmatched. The CDR3 length is 12 residues. Per the germline V gene, CDR1 is SQVTM and CDR2 is ANQGSEA. The CDR3 loop reads CSADTGVETQYF. Here the CDR3 DNA reads TGCAGCGCTGATACAGGGGTGGAGACCCAGTACTTC.

The chain carries TRBV4-1 and TRBJ1-1; D unclear. With 2 bases removed from V and 2 bases from J, the gap between germline ends came to 12 bases. CDR3 size: 15 residues. The V gene's germline CDR1 is MGHRA and CDR2 YSYEKL. CDR3 nucleotides: TGCGCCAGCAGCCAACCCACTCGGTCCAACACTGAAGCTTTCTTT. It codes for CASSQPTRSNTEAFF.

The chain is built from TRBV28 and TRBJ1-4; 7 positions match TRBD1. The CDR3 extends over 14 amino acids. Germline CDR1 is MDHEN and CDR2 is SYDVKM. V was clipped by 7 bases and J by 7 bases; unmatched bases: 9. The CDR3 sequence is CASKEGASGEKLFF. CDR3 nucleotides: TGTGCCAGCAAAGAGGGGGCGAGTGGTGAAAAACTGTTTTTT.

This chain joins TRBV5-1 and TRBJ1-5; D gene uncertain. This CDR3 has 14 amino acids. V was trimmed by 1 base and J by 7 bases, leaving 12 bases between them. Germline CDR1 SGHRS, CDR2 YFSETQ. The CDR3 sequence: CASSLTGSGQPQHF. Written as DNA, the CDR3 is TGCGCCAGCAGCTTGACGGGAAGTGGACAGCCCCAGCATTTT.